Following are 17 T cell receptor beta chains from one sample sequenced in a study of CD8 T cells in ankylosing spondylitis (dated by TCRdb to the late 2010s). What the work shows at the level of the full study, not this receptor alone: Blood from ankylosing spondylitis patients appeared to be characterized by a TCR beta motif made up of about 8 highly homologous amino acid variants.

The library was prepared using 5' RACE. TCRdb shows the sequencer as Illumina HiSeq 2500. TCRdb trimmed the raw reads at Q25, called clones with MiXCR and kept productive beta chains. Duplicate CDR3 protein sequences are folded into a single record with the most common DNA and genes. This sample lists fewer than 400,000 distinct CDR3 sequences; approximately 20% were detected once. The top ten clones comprise about 16% of the sample. Their specific antigens are unknown. Specimen: blood, either unsorted or a sorted T cell fraction (not recorded which). The receptors come from a male donor with ankylosing spondylitis.

The V call is TRBV14, the J call TRBJ1-1; tentative D call: TRBD1 (5 bases). Trimming cost V 4 bases and J 4 bases, with 10 bases left between them. Germline CDR1 is SGHDN and CDR2 is FVKESK. The CDR3 totals 13 residues. The CDR3 nucleotides are TGTGCCAGCAGCCGGTCCGGGGGCACTGAAGCTTTCTTT. Translated, it gives CASSRSGGTEAFF.

V gene TRBV5-1 combines with J gene TRBJ2-3; TRBD2 aligns across 10 bases. The J segment lost 1 base and the V segment lost 6 bases, leaving 5 bases of the junction unmatched. CDR1 and CDR2 from the germline V gene are SGHRS and YFSETQ. This CDR3 region has 15 residues. CDR3 protein: CASTPSGSGTDTQYF. In DNA form, the CDR3 reads TGCGCCAGCACCCCTAGCGGGAGTGGCACAGATACGCAGTATTTT. The full variable domain, rest sourced from reference TRBV5-1 and TRBJ2-3, is KAGVTQTPRYLIKTRGQQVTLSCSPISGHRSVSWYQQTPGQGLQFLFEYFSETQRNKGNFPGRFSGRQFSNSRSEMNVSTLELGDSALYLCASTPSGSGTDTQYFGPGTRLTVL.

This clonotype was detected only a few times. The V gene is TRBV6-2 or TRBV6-3, the J gene TRBJ2-5; a weak D match, TRBD1 (6 bases). Germline loops: CDR1 MNHEY, CDR2 SVGEGT. The CDR3 spans 16 residues. Trimming shortened V by 5 bases and J by 4 bases, and 20 bases separated the two germline ends. The CDR3 region is CASSNIRDIPRETQYF. For the CDR3, the DNA is TGTGCCAGCAGTAACATCCGGGACATACCAAGAGAGACCCAGTACTTC.

This clonotype showed up just a few times. The chain recombines TRBV6-1 with TRBJ1-3, with 10 bases that match TRBD1. V was clipped by 6 bases and J by 5 bases; unmatched bases: 7. This CDR3 spans 15 amino acids. Germline V gene data show CDR1 as MNHNS and CDR2 as SASEGT. For the CDR3, the DNA is TGTGCCAGCAGCGGACCGGGACAGGGGCGAAACACCATATATTTT. This sequence encodes CASSGPGQGRNTIYF.

This chain links TRBV28 with TRBJ2-7; 10 bases agree with TRBD2. The J segment lost 3 bases and the V segment lost 6 bases, leaving 8 bases of the junction unmatched. Germline values: CDR1 MDHEN, CDR2 SYDVKM. CDR3 size: 15 residues. CDR3 protein: CASRGSLAGNYEQYF. CDR3 in DNA: TGTGCCAGCAGGGGATCACTAGCGGGAAACTACGAGCAGTACTTC. Based on the CDR3 plus reference TRBV28 and TRBJ2-7, the full variable domain is DVKVTQSSRYLVKRTGEKVFLECVQDMDHENMFWYRQDPGLGLRLIYFSYDVKMKEKGDIPEGYSVSREKKERFSLILESASTNQTSMYLCASRGSLAGNYEQYFGPGTRLTVT.

The V and J genes are TRBV7-9 and TRBJ2-2; 7 bases fit TRBD1. CDR1 is SEHNR and CDR2 is FQNEAQ in the germline V gene (reference sequence). V trimming: 2 bases; J trimming: 2 bases; junction bases outside the gene matches: 2. CDR3 length equals 15 residues. CDR3 residues: CASSLTGENTGELFF. The CDR3 bases are TGTGCCAGCAGCTTAACAGGGGAAAACACCGGGGAGCTGTTTTTT.

A few counts support this clonotype. V gene TRBV29-1 combines with J gene TRBJ2-7; 10 bases agree with TRBD2. Germline V lookup: CDR1 SQVTM, CDR2 ANQGSEA. Losses at the gene ends were 6 bases for V and 5 bases for J; bases not matched to a gene: 7. The CDR3 runs 13 residues. The CDR3 protein is CSVRTSGIDEQYF. The CDR3 nucleotides read TGCAGCGTGCGTACTAGCGGGATCGACGAGCAGTACTTC.

The V gene is TRBV7-2, the J gene TRBJ1-2; no firm D call. Germline-derived CDR1 and CDR2 are SGHTA and FQGNSA. This CDR3 spans 14 amino acids. Trimming took 0 bases from V and 2 from J, leaving 7 bases between them. The CDR3 region has the DNA TGTGCCAGCAGCTTAGCGACGGAGAACTATGGCTACACCTTC. Its translation: CASSLATENYGYTF.

DNA for the CDR3: TGCAGCGCGACCGCAAACTATGGCTACACCTTC. The encoded protein is CSATANYGYTF. The gene calls are TRBV29-1 and TRBJ1-2, with unresolved D. V lost 7 bases and J lost 2, with 8 bases in between. This CDR3 spans 11 amino acids. From germline, CDR1 is SQVTM and CDR2 ANQGSEA.

This clonotype occurred a few times. The chain combines TRBV5-4 with TRBJ2-7; D gene unclear. V lost 0 bases to trimming and J lost 0 bases, with 4 bases between them. The CDR3 contains 13 residues. Per the germline V gene, CDR1 is SGHNT and CDR2 is YYREEE (reference sequence). CDR3 protein: CASSLVSSYEQYF. The CDR3 nucleotides are TGTGCCAGCAGCTTGGTCAGCTCCTACGAGCAGTACTTC.

This rearrangement joins TRBV4-2 to TRBJ2-2; 9 bases are shared with TRBD1. Germline CDR1 reads LGHNA; CDR2 reads YNFKEQ. Trimming took 4 bases from V and 5 from J; bases not matched to a gene: 8. The CDR3 spans 16 residues. For the CDR3, the DNA is TGTGCCAGCAGCCTCGCCGGGACAGGGCGTACCGGGGAGCTGTTTTTT. Amino acid sequence: CASSLAGTGRTGELFF.

This clonotype was counted a few times. The chain combines TRBV5-1 with TRBJ2-1; 8 nucleotides match TRBD2. The CDR3 sequence is 16 residues long. J lost 8 bases, V lost 0 bases, and 10 bases had no gene match. Looked up from germline, CDR1 is SGHRS and CDR2 is YFSETQ. The CDR3 DNA sequence: TGCGCCAGCAGCTTGGAGGCGGGAGGACCCTGGGATGAGCAGTTCTTC. Protein sequence: CASSLEAGGPWDEQFF.

The table lists this clonotype with a few counts. V gene TRBV2 combines with J gene TRBJ2-1, with 8 bases matching TRBD2. The germline gives CDR1 SNHLY, CDR2 FYNNEI. The J segment lost 5 bases and the V segment lost 5 bases, leaving 14 bases of the junction unmatched. This CDR3 is built from 17 residues. CDR3 sequence reads: CASSLFRERGRDNEQFF. The CDR3 nucleotides are TGTGCCAGCAGTCTATTTAGAGAGCGGGGGCGAGACAATGAGCAGTTCTTC.

This chain connects TRBV7-2 to TRBJ2-7; 10 nucleotides line up with TRBD2. Germline V lookup: CDR1 SGHTA, CDR2 FQGNSA. J was trimmed by 2 bases and V by 1 base; bases with no gene match: 8. This CDR3 has 17 amino acids. CDR3 coding DNA: TGTGCCAGCAGCTTAGGGGCTAGCGGGAGCATAACCTACGAGCAGTACTTC. Translated: CASSLGASGSITYEQYF.

The chain has TRBV29-1 and TRBJ2-7; 9 bases map to TRBD1. J was trimmed by 1 base and V by 3 bases; bases with no gene match: 7. The CDR3 length is 15 residues. Germline CDR1 and CDR2: SQVTM and ANQGSEA. The CDR3 nucleotides read TGCAGCGTTGATTCCCGGACAGGGGTTTCCTACGAGCAGTACTTC. This codes for CSVDSRTGVSYEQYF.

In DNA, the CDR3 is TGTGCCAGCAGCCGCAGCCGGGACAGGGGGTTATACGAGCAGTACTTC. Translated: CASSRSRDRGLYEQYF. The chain has TRBV9 and TRBJ2-7; 11 nucleotides align to TRBD1. The J segment lost 4 bases and the V segment lost 4 bases, leaving 10 bases of the junction unmatched. Germline values: CDR1 SGDLS, CDR2 YYNGEE. This CDR3 spans 16 amino acids.

The table lists this clonotype with a few counts. The genes are TRBV29-1 and TRBJ1-3; tentatively, D is TRBD1 (5 bases). CDR3 length equals 15 residues. The V gene's germline CDR1 is SQVTM and CDR2 ANQGSEA. V was cut by 4 bases and J by 8 bases, with 21 bases left in between. Here the CDR3 reads CSVVVRGKRKDTIYF. DNA for the CDR3: TGCAGCGTTGTGGTTAGGGGCAAACGAAAGGACACCATATATTTT.